This TCR beta chain was documented in a study of cytomegalovirus exposure and HLA in healthy donors. This clone came up once. V was pared by 5 bases and J by 6 bases, with 15 bases between. The CDR3 has 14 residues. Looked up from germline, CDR1 is LNHNV and CDR2 is YYDKDF (reference sequence). PCR was performed using 60 Vbeta and 13 Jbeta primers. Libraries were prepared by immunoSEQ multiplex PCR; TCRdb keeps only in-frame clonotypes and omits some of them. The sample records approximately 180,000 clones, approximately 70% being singletons. The sequence came from a human donor in good health. The specimen sequenced was PBMCs. The rearrangement links TRBV15 to TRBJ2-3, with D possibly matching TRBD2 (7 bases). The CDR3 loop is CATSSLRGGDTQYF. In nucleotides, the CDR3 is TGTGCCACCAGCTCCTTAAGGGGGGGCGATACGCAGTATTTT.